Presented here are 27 T cell receptor beta chains from one specimen sequenced in a study of cytomegalovirus exposure and HLA in healthy donors. Primers for the PCR totalled 60 Vbeta and 13 Jbeta. This table comes from immunoSEQ multiplex PCR, and its TCRdb copy is limited to in-frame clones, with some not included. The sample lists roughly 86,000 clones; approximately 79% were seen once. The specimen was PBMCs. These TCRs come from a female donor in good health and CMV-seronegative.

The rearrangement joins TRBV7-9 to TRBJ2-2, with 7 bases aligning to TRBD2. CDR3 length equals 16 residues. Germline trimming cut 5 bases from V and 5 bases from J; bases unmatched to any gene: 11. CDR1 and CDR2 from the germline V gene are SEHNR and FQNEAQ (reference sequence). CDR3 in DNA: TGTGCCAGCAGCCCTCCCCTACGACTAGCTACCGGGGAGCTGTTTTTT. The encoded protein is CASSPPLRLATGELFF.

The V call is TRBV29-1, the J call TRBJ1-1; D is possibly TRBD1 (6 bases). Trimming stripped 6 bases from V and 8 bases from J, with 10 bases between. CDR3 size: 10 residues. Germline V gene data show CDR1 as SQVTM and CDR2 as ANQGSEA. The CDR3 sequence is CSVGTGEAFF. CDR3 DNA: TGCAGCGTGGGCACAGGGGAAGCTTTCTTT.

This chain uses TRBV28 with TRBJ1-2, with a weak D call TRBD1 (5 bases). CDR1 and CDR2 (germline): MDHEN, SYDVKM. The CDR3 has 14 amino acids. With 2 bases removed from V and 4 bases from J, the gap between germline ends came to 11 bases. CDR3 sequence: CASSLAQVIYGYTF. The CDR3 DNA follows: TGTGCCAGCAGTTTAGCACAGGTCATCTATGGCTACACCTTC.

V is TRBV5-4 and J is TRBJ2-5; a weak D match, TRBD2 (5 bases). Germline CDR1 SGHNT, CDR2 YYREEE (reference sequence). Deletions cut 0 bases from V and 6 bases from J, with 9 bases between. The CDR3 extends over 13 amino acids. The DNA for the CDR3 is TGTGCCAGCAGCTTGGAGGGAGCCAAGACCCAGTACTTC. Encoded protein: CASSLEGAKTQYF.

The rearrangement links TRBV10-3 to TRBJ1-5, with TRBD1 identical over 7 bases. The germline gives CDR1 ENHRY, CDR2 SYGVKD. J was trimmed by 4 bases and V by 2 bases; bases with no gene match: 2. The CDR3 runs to 14 residues. The CDR3 spells CAISERTGNQPQHF. CDR3 in DNA: TGTGCCATCAGTGAGCGGACAGGTAATCAGCCCCAGCATTTT.

The chain employs TRBV27 and TRBJ2-1, with 7 bases aligning to TRBD2. V dropped 3 bases and J dropped 3; count of bases not matched to a gene: 5. The CDR3 consists of 15 residues. CDR1 and CDR2 (germline): MNHEY, SMNVEV (reference sequence). The CDR3 region has the DNA TGTGCCAGCAGTTTGGTGGCGGGAGACTACAATGAGCAGTTCTTC. Its translation is CASSLVAGDYNEQFF.

The CDR3 loop reads CASSIFGQGAGGYTF. CDR3 DNA: TGTGCCAGTAGTATCTTTGGACAGGGGGCAGGAGGCTACACCTTC. V is TRBV19 and J is TRBJ1-2, with 11 bases lining up with TRBD1. Trimming cost V 3 bases and J 8 bases; bases outside gene matches: 8. CDR3 length: 15 amino acids. Germline CDR1 and CDR2: LNHDA and SQIVND (reference sequence).

The chain recombines TRBV5-1 with TRBJ2-3; 10 positions agree with TRBD2. This CDR3 is built from 15 residues. The trim removed 4 bases at V and 4 bases at J, leaving 6 bases unmatched. Germline-derived CDR1 and CDR2 are SGHRS and YFSETQ. The CDR3 spells CASSRLAGVADTQYF. The CDR3 coding sequence is TGCGCCAGCAGCCGCCTAGCGGGAGTGGCAGATACGCAGTATTTT.

V gene TRBV28 combines with J gene TRBJ1-4; D perhaps matches TRBD1 (5 bases). V was pared by 4 bases and J by 8 bases, with 17 bases between. The CDR3 contains 15 residues. The germline V gene encodes CDR1 MDHEN and CDR2 SYDVKM. Here the CDR3 reads CASSSPAGGDEKLFF. The CDR3 DNA sequence: TGTGCCAGCAGTTCCCCCGCGGGGGGTGACGAAAAACTGTTTTTT.

The chain employs TRBV6-4 and TRBJ2-3, with D unclear. Germline V gene sequence: CDR1 MRHNA, CDR2 SNTAGT. The CDR3 extends over 13 amino acids. Trimming left V 3 bases short and J 1 base short, with 5 bases between. CDR3 sequence (DNA): TGTGCCAGCAGTGAGAGTCGCACAGATACGCAGTATTTT. Translated: CASSESRTDTQYF.

The J gene is TRBJ2-3, the V gene TRBV28; 9 bases line up with TRBD2. Per the germline V gene, CDR1 is MDHEN and CDR2 is SYDVKM. This CDR3 region has 15 residues. After removal of 4 bases from V and 0 bases from J, the junction contained 2 bases not matched to a gene. The chain's CDR3 is CASSYTSGSTDTQYF. The DNA of the CDR3 is TGTGCCAGCAGTTATACTAGCGGGAGCACAGATACGCAGTATTTT.

V and J are TRBV4-1 and TRBJ1-6; no clear D gene. Germline assignment: CDR1 MGHRA and CDR2 YSYEKL. V was shortened by 0 bases and J by 0 bases, with 6 bases between the two germline ends. This CDR3 region has 16 residues. The CDR3 loop is CASSQDISSYNSPLHF. DNA of the CDR3: TGCGCCAGCAGCCAAGATATCAGCTCCTATAATTCACCCCTCCACTTT.

V gene TRBV2 combines with J gene TRBJ1-1; D unclear. The germline V gene has CDR1 SNHLY and CDR2 FYNNEI. CDR3 size: 14 residues. The V and J ends lost 2 bases and 3 bases respectively, with 10 bases between them. The CDR3 DNA reads as TGTGCCAGCAGTGAAATGCGGACTGACACTGAAGCTTTCTTT. Its protein product is CASSEMRTDTEAFF.

This clone was detected once. The V call is TRBV29-1, the J call TRBJ1-5, with D possibly being TRBD1 (5 bases). Per the germline V gene, CDR1 is SQVTM and CDR2 is ANQGSEA. The V and J ends lost 7 bases and 0 bases respectively, with 13 bases between them. This CDR3 contains 14 residues. CDR3 sequence: CSGPGLTSNQPQHF. CDR3 bases: TGCAGCGGACCGGGACTCACTAGCAATCAGCCCCAGCATTTT.

J is TRBJ2-7 and V is TRBV11-2; 12 nucleotides match TRBD1. This CDR3 has 16 amino acids. CDR1 is SGHAT, CDR2 FQNNGV, per germline. Germline trimming cut 2 bases from V and 8 bases from J; bases unmatched to any gene: 10. The CDR3, as DNA: TGTGCCAGCAGCTTACGGACCGGGACAGGGGGCGAGAAGCAGTACTTC. Encoded protein: CASSLRTGTGGEKQYF. The full variable domain, in which reference TRBV11-2 and TRBJ2-7 provide the parts outside the CDR3, is EAGVAQSPRYKIIEKRQSVAFWCNPISGHATLYWYQQILGQGPKLLIQFQNNGVVDDSQLPKDRFSAERLKGVDSTLKIQPAKLEDSAVYLCASSLRTGTGGEKQYFGPGTRLTVT.

The genes are TRBV5-1 and TRBJ1-5; D is unresolved. V lost 0 bases to trimming and J lost 4 bases, with 8 bases between them. This CDR3 is built from 14 residues. In germline, CDR1 is SGHRS, CDR2 YFSETQ. Written as DNA, the CDR3 is TGCGCCAGCAGCTTGGGCGTTGTTAATCAGCCCCAGCATTTT. It is translated as CASSLGVVNQPQHF.

This rearrangement joins TRBV5-1 to TRBJ2-1; 15 bases are a match to TRBD2. The CDR3 contains 16 residues. V lost 0 bases to trimming and J lost 8 bases; unmatched junction nucleotides: 3. Germline CDR1 SGHRS, CDR2 YFSETQ. The DNA for the CDR3 is TGCGCCAGCAGCTTGGCGGGACTAGCGGGAGGATATGAGCAGTTCTTC. Its translation is CASSLAGLAGGYEQFF.

This clone was seen a single time. This sequence joins TRBV9 and TRBJ2-7, with 7 bases lining up with TRBD1. The CDR3 extends over 16 amino acids. With 0 bases clipped from V and 1 base from J, the junction kept 7 bases outside the gene matches. Germline V CDR1 and CDR2: SGDLS, YYNGEE. As DNA, the CDR3 is TGTGCCAGCAGCGTAGGAGAGGGGGCAGGATCCTACGAGCAGTACTTC. Translated, it gives CASSVGEGAGSYEQYF.

CDR3 in amino acids: CASSPGRGVFEQYF. The CDR3, as DNA: TGTGCCAGCAGCCCAGGGAGGGGTGTTTTCGAGCAGTACTTC. This sequence joins TRBV7-9 and TRBJ2-7; 7 positions agree with TRBD2. Germline V CDR1 and CDR2: SEHNR, FQNEAQ (reference sequence). This CDR3 is 14 amino acids long. The junction had 10 bases not matched to a gene; V was cut back by 5 bases and J by 6 bases.

This clone was picked up a small number of times. The DNA of the CDR3 is TGCGCCAGCAGCTTATTGCAGGGGACCGACAATGAGCAGTTCTTC. Its translation: CASSLLQGTDNEQFF. The J gene is TRBJ2-1, the V gene TRBV5-1, with D possibly matching TRBD1 (6 bases). CDR3 length equals 15 residues. Trimming took 2 bases from V and 5 from J, leaving 14 bases between them. Germline V gene lookup returns CDR1 SGHRS and CDR2 YFSETQ.

The chain carries TRBV19 and TRBJ1-4, with no clear D. Germline loops: CDR1 LNHDA, CDR2 SQIVND (reference sequence). The CDR3 runs to 14 residues. V lost 9 bases and J 0 bases, leaving 11 bases between the germline ends. CDR3 nucleotide sequence: TGTGCCAGCTCGCGGGAGTCAACTAATGAAAAACTGTTTTTT. This gives the protein CASSRESTNEKLFF.

V usage is TRBV5-1 and J usage is TRBJ1-6, with TRBD1 matching over 10 bases. J gave up 9 bases and V 4 bases, and 7 bases lay outside the gene matches. The CDR3 is 15 amino acids. Germline CDR1 and CDR2: SGHRS and YFSETQ. The chain's CDR3 is CASSRGDRGISPLHF. The CDR3 nucleotides read TGCGCCAGCAGCCGGGGGGACAGGGGAATTTCACCCCTCCACTTT.

CDR3 in DNA: TGTGCCAGCAGCACCAGACAGGGGAACACCGGGGAGCTGTTTTTT. It specifies CASSTRQGNTGELFF. V is TRBV9 and J is TRBJ2-2, with 7 bases identical to TRBD1. Trimming removed 4 bases from V and 1 base from J; junction bases left unmatched: 4. The CDR3 loop spans 15 amino acids. Germline CDR1 and CDR2: SGDLS and YYNGEE.

This clone occurred a few times. The chain joins TRBV4-3 to TRBJ1-2, with D hard to call. From germline, CDR1 is LGHNA and CDR2 YSLEER. V was pared by 1 base and J by 3 bases, with 12 bases between. This CDR3 is 15 amino acids long. In nucleotides, the CDR3 is TGCGCCAGCAGCCAAGCGAGGGTTTCGTACTATGGCTACACCTTC. This sequence encodes CASSQARVSYYGYTF.

The rearrangement joins TRBV15 to TRBJ1-1; a weak D match, TRBD1 (6 bases). The V gene lost 4 bases and the J gene lost 2 bases, with 14 bases spanning the gap. The CDR3 sequence is 15 residues long. The germline CDR1 and CDR2 sequences are LNHNV and YYDKDF (reference sequence). The CDR3 loop is CATSIDRWYNTEAFF. The CDR3 DNA reads TGTGCCACCAGCATCGACAGGTGGTATAACACTGAAGCTTTCTTT. The complete variable domain, with remaining parts taken from reference TRBV15 and TRBJ1-1, reads DAMVIQNPRYQVTQFGKPVTLSCSQTLNHNVMYWYQQKSSQAPKLLFHYYDKDFNNEADTPDNFQSRRPNTSFCFLDIRSPGLGDTAMYLCATSIDRWYNTEAFFGQGTRLTVV.

The J gene is TRBJ2-5, the V gene TRBV5-1; D is perhaps TRBD2 (6 bases). This CDR3 contains 17 residues. The germline V and J ends were trimmed by 0 bases and 5 bases, with 20 bases remaining between them. Germline CDR1 reads SGHRS; CDR2 reads YFSETQ. The CDR3, as DNA: TGCGCCAGCAGCTTGGGACGCGGGACCCTGGTCGTGGAGACCCAGTACTTC. Translation gives CASSLGRGTLVVETQYF. Together with reference TRBV5-1 and TRBJ2-5, the CDR3 gives the full variable domain: KAGVTQTPRYLIKTRGQQVTLSCSPISGHRSVSWYQQTPGQGLQFLFEYFSETQRNKGNFPGRFSGRQFSNSRSEMNVSTLELGDSALYLCASSLGRGTLVVETQYFGPGTRLLVL.

The chain recombines TRBV11-2 with TRBJ2-5, with D perhaps matching TRBD2 (6 bases). Germline V gene data show CDR1 as SGHAT and CDR2 as FQNNGV. V lost 4 bases and J 6 bases, leaving 9 bases between the germline ends. This CDR3 is built from 12 residues. The CDR3 sequence: CASSSEGQTQYF. DNA of the CDR3: TGTGCCAGCAGCTCGGAGGGCCAGACCCAGTACTTC.